Below, 16 T cell receptor beta chains from the same sample are listed, as sequenced in a study of control samples from healthy donors and cancer patients. Here immunoSEQ multiplex PCR was the method, and the copy in TCRdb shows in-frame clones only, minus some. The profile shows about 160,000 clones, approximately 94% of them singletons. Material for sequencing was blood. All receptors come from a middle-aged woman in good health.

The chain recombines TRBV25-1 with TRBJ1-6, with 8 bases fitting TRBD1. This CDR3 spans 15 amino acids. With 4 bases clipped from V and 15 bases from J, the junction kept 14 bases outside the gene matches. Germline V lookup: CDR1 MGHDK, CDR2 SYGVNS. The CDR3 nucleotides read TGTGCCAGCAGTGTCTCCGGGACAGGTCGTTATCGCCTCCACTTT. It codes for CASSVSGTGRYRLHF.

The V call is TRBV19, the J call TRBJ1-5; TRBD1 matches 7 bases. With 4 bases clipped from V and 3 bases from J, the junction kept 6 bases outside the gene matches. The germline V gene has CDR1 LNHDA and CDR2 SQIVND (reference sequence). This CDR3 comprises 15 residues. In DNA form, the CDR3 reads TGTGCCAGTAGTACCTCAGGGGGATCCAATCAGCCCCAGCATTTT. This gives the protein CASSTSGGSNQPQHF. The whole variable domain, remainder taken from reference TRBV19 and TRBJ1-5, is DGGITQSPKYLFRKEGQNVTLSCEQNLNHDAMYWYRQDPGQGLRLIYYSQIVNDFQKGDIAEGYSVSREKKESFPLTVTSAQKNPTAFYLCASSTSGGSNQPQHFGDGTRLSIL.

V and J are TRBV9 and TRBJ1-5, with 7 positions matching TRBD1. V was clipped by 0 bases and J by 4 bases; unmatched bases: 1. This CDR3 has 14 amino acids. CDR1 and CDR2 (germline): SGDLS, YYNGEE. The CDR3 nucleotides read TGTGCCAGCAGCGTAGCAGGGGGGAATCAGCCCCAGCATTTT. It specifies CASSVAGGNQPQHF.

This chain links TRBV4-3 with TRBJ1-6; D may be TRBD1 (6 bases). CDR1 and CDR2 (germline): LGHNA, YSLEER. V dropped 4 bases and J dropped 8 bases, with 12 bases sitting between them. This CDR3 is built from 14 residues. The CDR3 loop is CASSRNRDYSPLHF. As DNA, the CDR3 is TGCGCCAGCAGCCGAAACAGGGATTATTCACCCCTCCACTTT.

The chain has TRBV19 and TRBJ1-6; D may be TRBD1 (5 bases). Germline loops: CDR1 LNHDA, CDR2 SQIVND (reference sequence). This CDR3 is built from 18 residues. V was clipped by 5 bases and J by 5 bases, with 22 bases between them. The CDR3 sequence: CASSVGPSDFANNSPLHF. CDR3 nucleotides: TGTGCCAGTAGTGTGGGACCCTCGGACTTTGCCAATAATTCACCCCTCCACTTT.

This clone was picked up one time. This chain's CDR3 is CASRRSLAGISYEQYF. The DNA of the CDR3 is TGTGCCAGCAGACGATCACTAGCGGGGATATCCTACGAGCAGTACTTC. The chain is built from TRBV27 and TRBJ2-7; 10 bases fit TRBD2. From germline, CDR1 is MNHEY and CDR2 SMNVEV (reference sequence). V lost 6 bases, J lost 1 base, and 9 bases stayed unmatched. The length of the CDR3 is 16 residues.

This clone appeared a few times. This chain joins TRBV30 and TRBJ1-5; 7 positions match TRBD1. With 4 bases clipped from V and 4 bases from J, the junction kept 7 bases outside the gene matches. CDR3 length equals 14 residues. Germline loops: CDR1 GTSNPN, CDR2 SVGIG (reference sequence). CDR3 nucleotides: TGTGCCTGGACCGAGGGACAGCTGAATCAGCCCCAGCATTTT. Encoded protein: CAWTEGQLNQPQHF.

This sequence joins TRBV9 and TRBJ2-1; D possibly corresponds to TRBD2 (6 bases). Germline V lookup: CDR1 SGDLS, CDR2 YYNGEE. Trimming cost V 0 bases and J 8 bases, with 21 bases left between them. The CDR3 spans 17 residues. The CDR3 bases are TGTGCCAGCAGCGTAGGAGCTAGCGTCTTAGGGTACCATGAGCAGTTCTTC. Translating gives CASSVGASVLGYHEQFF.

This chain joins TRBV6-5 and TRBJ2-5, with TRBD2 identical over 8 bases. Germline CDR1 is MNHEY and CDR2 is SVGAGI. The junction had 5 bases not matched to a gene; V was cut back by 6 bases and J by 2 bases. The CDR3 sequence is 14 residues long. The CDR3 DNA is TGTGCCAGCAGCCGTATAGCGGGGCAAGAGACCCAGTACTTC. Encoded protein: CASSRIAGQETQYF.

The chain carries TRBV19 and TRBJ1-1, with TRBD1 matching over 9 bases. The CDR3 covers 13 residues. Trimming at V came to 11 bases and at J to 5 bases, leaving 9 bases not matched to a gene. The germline gives CDR1 LNHDA, CDR2 SQIVND (reference sequence). CDR3 protein: CASSDRGYTEAFF. CDR3 bases: TGTGCCTCATCGGACAGGGGCTATACTGAAGCTTTCTTT.

The chain carries TRBV18 and TRBJ2-7, with D perhaps TRBD1 (5 bases). Deletions cut 0 bases from V and 5 bases from J, with 14 bases between. Germline CDR1 reads KGHSH; CDR2 reads LQKENI. CDR3 length: 15 amino acids. As DNA, the CDR3 is TGTGCCAGCTCACCACCAGGGGCTTCATTACACGAGCAGTACTTC. It codes for CASSPPGASLHEQYF. Full variable domain (missing parts from reference TRBV18 and TRBJ2-7): NAGVMQNPRHLVRRRGQEARLRCSPMKGHSHVYWYRQLPEEGLKFMVYLQKENIIDESGMPKERFSAEFPKEGPSILRIQQVVRGDSAAYFCASSPPGASLHEQYFGPGTRLTVT.

Regarding this clone: This same CDR3 is encoded by further DNA sequences in the sample. This rearrangement joins TRBV27 to TRBJ1-1, with D possibly matching TRBD1 (5 bases). Germline V gene data show CDR1 as MNHEY and CDR2 as SMNVEV (reference sequence). V lost 0 bases and J lost 4, with 6 bases in between. The CDR3 totals 13 residues. The CDR3 region has the DNA TGTGCCAGCAGTTTATCGAGGGGCACTGAAGCTTTCTTT. It codes for CASSLSRGTEAFF.

V is TRBV14 and J is TRBJ2-1; possible D gene TRBD1, 7 bases. The CDR3 extends over 17 amino acids. Trimming took 1 base from V and 1 from J, leaving 14 bases between them. Germline CDR1 and CDR2: SGHDN and FVKESK. The CDR3 loop reads CASSQAQGGASYNEQFF. CDR3 nucleotide sequence: TGTGCCAGCAGCCAAGCCCAGGGGGGAGCGTCCTACAATGAGCAGTTCTTC.

The chain joins TRBV5-1 to TRBJ2-2; the match to TRBD2 covers 12 bases. The CDR3 is 16 residues long. Germline values: CDR1 SGHRS, CDR2 YFSETQ. The trim removed 3 bases at V and 7 bases at J, leaving 7 bases unmatched. CDR3 nucleotide sequence: TGCGCCAGCAGCTCCTCTAGCGGGAGGGCCCACGGGGAGCTGTTTTTT. Amino acid sequence: CASSSSSGRAHGELFF.

The chain joins TRBV29-1 to TRBJ2-3; D is possibly TRBD2 (7 bases). Trimming cost V 4 bases and J 3 bases, with 11 bases left between them. The CDR3 totals 13 residues. The germline V gene encodes CDR1 SQVTM and CDR2 ANQGSEA. This CDR3 is CSVVGGPTDTQYF. CDR3 nucleotide sequence: TGCAGCGTTGTGGGGGGGCCTACAGATACGCAGTATTTT.

The V and J genes are TRBV7-9 and TRBJ1-1, with no clear D. The germline V and J ends were trimmed by 5 bases and 1 base, with 14 bases remaining between them. This CDR3 is built from 15 residues. Germline V gene sequence: CDR1 SEHNR, CDR2 FQNEAQ (reference sequence). The chain's CDR3 is CASSARFGENTEAFF. CDR3 DNA sequence: TGTGCCAGCAGCGCAAGATTCGGGGAGAACACTGAAGCTTTCTTT. Full variable domain (rest looked up from reference TRBV7-9 and TRBJ1-1): DTGVSQNPRHKITKRGQNVTFRCDPISEHNRLYWYRQTLGQGPEFLTYFQNEAQLEKSRLLSDRFSAERPKGSFSTLEIQRTEQGDSAMYLCASSARFGENTEAFFGQGTRLTVV.